This TCR beta chain appears in the sequencing data of a study of glioma-infiltrating T cells. The iRepertoire nested amplicon-rescue multiplex PCR amplified TCR alpha and beta CDR3s from RNA. MiXCR was run by TCRdb on the multiplex PCR reads, yielding one entry per CDR3 protein. The repertoire holds some 6,000 distinct CDR3 sequences, with roughly 31% as singletons. Relative to its sample, this clonotype is medium-sized. The V gene end was trimmed by 5 bases and the J gene end by 7 bases; junction bases not matched to a gene: 11. The CDR3 contains 18 residues. Germline-derived CDR1 and CDR2 are SGHVS and FNYEAQ.

Sequencing was done on a sample of glioma tissue, nonneoplastic brain tissue, or PBMCs (not recorded which). The clonotype originates from a human donor with low-grade glioma or glioblastoma, undergoing nonglioma brain surgery, or in good health (not recorded which). V usage is TRBV7-6 and J usage is TRBJ2-1; 16 positions match TRBD2. CDR3 in DNA: TGTGCCAGCAGCCAAGGGACTAGCGGGAGGGCCCCGAGGAATGAGCAGTTCTTC. Its translation is CASSQGTSGRAPRNEQFF.